These T cell receptor beta chains were read from a single sample in a study of beta chain features in type 1 diabetes. Only in-frame clones appear in the TCRdb table, and some are missing; sequencing was by immunoSEQ multiplex PCR. Of over 700,000 clones detected, roughly 16% appear once; the ten largest clones hold about 0.025%. Sequenced input: naive CD4+ T cells from blood. These receptors all stem from a woman younger than 35 in good health. Each CDR3 is given with its conserved first and last residue. The D gene is left open where the match is weak. Rows give clone size only sometimes, using once, few, many, or a class for an expanded clone.

d_gene	len	j_gene	abundance	v_gene	CDR3nt	CDR3aa
TRBD2	17	TRBJ2-5	.	TRBV7-9	TGTGCCAGCAGCTTAGCGATACTAGCGGGAGGGCAAGAGACCCAGTACTTC	CASSLAILAGGQETQYF
TRBD2	14	TRBJ2-7	few	TRBV7-2	TGTGCCAGCAGCCCGGGGACTACCGTGAAGCCGCAGTACTTC	CASSPGTTVKPQYF
.	14	TRBJ2-4	few	TRBV5-1	TGCGCCAGCAGCTTGGGGGGAGCCAAAAACATTCAGTACTTC	CASSLGGAKNIQYF
.	12	TRBJ1-1	.	TRBV2	TGTGCCAGCCAAGAGCAGGGCGCCGAAGCTTTCTTT	CASQEQGAEAFF
TRBD1	15	TRBJ2-1	.	TRBV28	TGTGCCAGCAGCCCTGGGACAGGGCCCAACAATGAGCAGTTCTTC	CASSPGTGPNNEQFF
.	16	TRBJ2-3	few	TRBV2	TGTGCCAGCAGGGGAAGATCCGGGACATCAACAGATACGCAGTATTTT	CASRGRSGTSTDTQYF
TRBD1	13	TRBJ2-5	.	TRBV28	TGTGCCAGCAGCGACAGGGCCGAAGAGACCCAGTACTTC	CASSDRAEETQYF
.	12	TRBJ2-5	.	TRBV28	TGTGCCAGCAGTTGGGGGGTGGAGACCCAGTACTTC	CASSWGVETQYF
.	17	TRBJ1-4	.	TRBV7-9	TGTGCCAGCAGCTTAGATTCGGGGCTGGCGCCTCTCGAAAAACTGTTTTTT	CASSLDSGLAPLEKLFF
TRBD1	15	TRBJ1-5	.	TRBV18	TGTGCCAGCTCACCGGGACAGGGTAATTATCAGCCCCAGCATTTT	CASSPGQGNYQPQHF
TRBD2	16	TRBJ2-3	.	TRBV28	TGTGCCAGCAGTCCTCATGACGGGAGGGCCGCAGATACGCAGTATTTT	CASSPHDGRAADTQYF
.	16	TRBJ2-3	.	TRBV18	TGTGCCAGCTCACCACGGTCCCTCCTCAGCACAGATACGCAGTATTTT	CASSPRSLLSTDTQYF